The 8 T cell receptor beta chains presented below share a single source sample, sequenced in a study of blood T cell repertoires in COVID-19. Using immunoSEQ multiplex PCR, the repertoire was profiled, and TCRdb retains in-frame clones only, with some absent. Found here are 130,000 to 150,000 clones, about nine tenths of them singletons; the top ten hold 2% to 2.5%. Sample: peripheral blood. These receptor sequences come from a human donor in a cohort sampled during active COVID-19.

The chain links TRBV4-1 to TRBJ2-2, with D tentatively TRBD1 (6 bases). This CDR3 spans 15 amino acids. Trimming removed 2 bases at V and 3 bases at J, with 10 bases between. Per germline, CDR1 MGHRA and CDR2 YSYEKL. The CDR3 nucleotides are TGCGCCAGCAGCCAAACTAACAGGGACACCGGGGAGCTGTTTTTT. It is translated as CASSQTNRDTGELFF.

This chain uses TRBV7-8 with TRBJ2-7; 9 nucleotides align to TRBD1. The CDR3 runs to 16 residues. CDR1 is SGHVS, CDR2 FQNEAQ, per germline. The V and J ends lost 4 bases and 2 bases, in that order; junction bases with no gene match: 9. Here the CDR3 DNA reads TGTGCCAGCAGCTACAACAGGGGGCGCCCCACCTACGAGCAGTACTTC. Protein sequence: CASSYNRGRPTYEQYF.

This clone has only one observation. The chain employs TRBV30 and TRBJ1-3, with unresolved D. Between the trimmed V and J ends, which lost 3 bases and 0 bases, there was a span of 12 bases. Germline CDR1 is GTSNPN and CDR2 is SVGIG (reference sequence). There are 15 residues in the CDR3. The CDR3 DNA reads TGTGCCTGGAGACCAGGTTATAGCTCTGGAAACACCATATATTTT. As protein: CAWRPGYSSGNTIYF.

The chain links TRBV27 to TRBJ2-5; D perhaps matches TRBD2 (6 bases). The CDR3 covers 15 residues. Germline CDR1 and CDR2: MNHEY and SMNVEV (reference sequence). The V and J ends lost 2 bases and 5 bases respectively, with 15 bases between them. This CDR3 reads CASSLGTGVWETQYF. Written as DNA, the CDR3 is TGTGCCAGCAGTTTAGGGACGGGGGTATGGGAGACCCAGTACTTC.

The V call is TRBV2, the J call TRBJ2-4, with D uncertain. The CDR3 spans 14 residues. Deletions cut 7 bases from V and 5 bases from J, with 15 bases between. CDR1 and CDR2 (germline): SNHLY, FYNNEI. This CDR3 reads CASKSGVAQNIQYF. The CDR3 DNA is TGTGCCAGCAAATCCGGAGTGGCTCAAAACATTCAGTACTTC.

The chain employs TRBV5-6 and TRBJ1-4; 9 positions match TRBD1. V gave up 0 bases and J gave up 6 bases; unmatched junction bases: 12. This CDR3 spans 18 amino acids. Germline CDR1 and CDR2: SGHDT and YYEEEE. The CDR3 here is CASSLVKWGTGRDEKLFF. DNA of the CDR3: TGTGCCAGCAGCTTGGTAAAGTGGGGGACAGGGCGTGATGAAAAACTGTTTTTT.

This chain joins TRBV7-9 and TRBJ1-6, with 7 bases identical to TRBD1. The V gene's germline CDR1 is SEHNR and CDR2 FQNEAQ (reference sequence). The J segment lost 6 bases and the V segment lost 7 bases, leaving 3 bases of the junction unmatched. This CDR3 contains 13 residues. The DNA for the CDR3 is TGTGCCAGCACCGGGACAGTTAATTCACCCCTCCACTTT. As protein: CASTGTVNSPLHF.

This chain links TRBV5-1 with TRBJ1-2; TRBD1 matches at 10 bases. Trimming at V came to 0 bases and at J to 6 bases, leaving 14 bases not matched to a gene. CDR1 and CDR2 from the germline V gene are SGHRS and YFSETQ. This CDR3 comprises 18 residues. The CDR3 DNA reads TGCGCCAGCAGCTTGGGGAGAGGGACAGGGGTGAGTCTAAATGGCTACACCTTC. Translation gives CASSLGRGTGVSLNGYTF.